This record looks at one T cell receptor (beta chain) sequence and its context. What it recognizes is unknown. These data belong to a study of T-cell memory formation after mild COVID-19. Study-level background: Largely, TCR clusters stayed within a single donor.

Overall study findings and caveats: Day 15 to 85 contracting clones showed balanced CD4/CD8; later expanders leaned CD4+.

Trimming stripped 2 bases from V and 3 bases from J, with 13 bases between. Germline V gene sequence: CDR1 MGHRA, CDR2 YSYEKL. This CDR3 region has 15 residues. After 5'RACE with constant-segment primers, TCR alpha and TCR beta cDNA libraries carrying sample barcodes and UMIs were obtained. Via MiXCR, TCRdb re-called the 5' RACE reads, giving one row per CDR3 protein. The data show over 250,000 distinct CDR3 sequences, roughly 15% seen once. The gene calls are TRBV4-1 and TRBJ1-1; D not resolved. This receptor was obtained from a man between 18 and 29 years old who had mild COVID-19 (a few samples of this study predate the infection). Cell type and time point are not known. Sequencing was carried out using PBMCs or a T cell subset sorted from them (not recorded which). As DNA, the CDR3 is TGCGCCAGCAGCCAAAACCAGGTTAGGGACACTGAAGCTTTCTTT. Residues: CASSQNQVRDTEAFF.